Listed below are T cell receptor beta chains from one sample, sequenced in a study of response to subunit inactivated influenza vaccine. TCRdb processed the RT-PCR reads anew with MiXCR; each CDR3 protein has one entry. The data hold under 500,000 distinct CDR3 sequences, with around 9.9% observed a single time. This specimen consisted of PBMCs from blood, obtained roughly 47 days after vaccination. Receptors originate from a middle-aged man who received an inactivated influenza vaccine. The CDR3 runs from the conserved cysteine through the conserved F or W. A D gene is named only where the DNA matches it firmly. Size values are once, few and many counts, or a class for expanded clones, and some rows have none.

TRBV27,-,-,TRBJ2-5,CASSLAAKETQYF,TGTGCCAGCAGTTTGGCAGCTAAAGAGACCCAGTACTTC
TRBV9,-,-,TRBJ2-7,CASSAGLQGYEQYF,TGTGCCAGCAGCGCGGGACTCCAAGGCTACGAGCAGTACTTC
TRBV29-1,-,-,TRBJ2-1,CSVRQGGFNEQFF,TGCAGCGTTCGCCAGGGCGGCTTCAATGAGCAGTTCTTC
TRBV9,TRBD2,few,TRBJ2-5,CASSPPPTGTTGRTQYF,TGTGCCAGCAGCCCACCCCCCACCGGGACTACTGGAAGGACCCAGTACTTC
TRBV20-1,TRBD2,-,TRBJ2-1,CSAIRGSNEQFF,TGCAGTGCTATCCGCGGGAGCAATGAGCAGTTCTTC
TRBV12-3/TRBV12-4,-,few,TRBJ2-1,CASSLGWGYNEQFF,TGTGCCAGCAGTTTAGGGTGGGGGTACAATGAGCAGTTCTTC
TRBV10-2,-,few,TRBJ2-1,CASSRQNSYNEQFF,TGCGCCAGCAGCCGACAGAACTCCTACAATGAGCAGTTCTTC
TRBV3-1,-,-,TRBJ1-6,CASSQTGTQRPPLHF,TGTGCCAGCAGCCAAACAGGGACCCAGAGACCACCCCTCCACTTT
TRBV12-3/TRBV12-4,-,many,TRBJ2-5,CASSPGGLVKETQYF,TGTGCCAGCAGCCCAGGGGGACTAGTTAAAGAGACCCAGTACTTC
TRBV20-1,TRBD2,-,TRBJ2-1,CSAVIAGGPFHEQFF,TGCAGTGCTGTGATAGCGGGGGGGCCCTTCCATGAGCAGTTCTTC
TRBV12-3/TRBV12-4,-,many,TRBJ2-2,CASSKTGNTGELFF,TGTGCCAGCAGTAAGACGGGAAACACCGGGGAGCTGTTTTTT
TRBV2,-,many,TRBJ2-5,CASSPGLETQYF,TGTGCCAGCAGCCCGGGACTAGAGACCCAGTACTTC
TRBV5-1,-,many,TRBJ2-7,CASSLGDNPREQYF,TGCGCCAGCAGCTTGGGTGATAATCCCCGCGAGCAGTACTTC
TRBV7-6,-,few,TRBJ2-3,CASSPTVSYTDTQYF,TGTGCCAGCAGCCCCACTGTCAGCTACACAGATACGCAGTATTTT
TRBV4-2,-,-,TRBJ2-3,CASSQAKGARGRTQYF,TGTGCCAGCAGCCAAGCGAAGGGGGCGCGGGGTCGTACGCAGTATTTT
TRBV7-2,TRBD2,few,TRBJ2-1,CASSLGLAGGENEQFF,TGTGCCAGCAGCTTAGGCCTAGCGGGGGGTGAAAATGAGCAGTTCTTC
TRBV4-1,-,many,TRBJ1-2,CASSLIGGRGIIGYTF,TGCGCCAGCAGCCTTATCGGAGGCAGGGGTATTATAGGCTACACCTTC
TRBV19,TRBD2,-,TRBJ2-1,CASSISPTSGSGNEQFF,TGTGCCAGTAGTATATCACCGACTAGCGGGAGCGGTAATGAGCAGTTCTTC
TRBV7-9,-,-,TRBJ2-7,CASSPDGYEQYF,TGTGCCAGCAGCCCGGACGGTTACGAGCAGTACTTC
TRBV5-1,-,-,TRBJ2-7,CASSTGPRSYEQYF,TGCGCCAGCAGCACGGGGCCTCGATCCTACGAGCAGTACTTC
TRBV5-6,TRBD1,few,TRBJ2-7,CASSTGTGSLREQYF,TGTGCCAGCAGCACCGGGACAGGTTCCCTGCGGGAGCAGTACTTC
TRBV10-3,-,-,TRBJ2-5,CAISRGAQETQYF,TGTGCCATTTCTCGGGGGGCACAAGAGACCCAGTACTTC
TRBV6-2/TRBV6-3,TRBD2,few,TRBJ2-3,CASSYLPSGRKLGTDTQYF,TGTGCCAGCAGTTACCTTCCTAGCGGGAGGAAGTTGGGAACAGATACGCAGTATTTT
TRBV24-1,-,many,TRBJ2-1,CATRASSSYNEQFF,TGTGCCACCAGGGCCTCGAGCTCCTACAATGAGCAGTTCTTC
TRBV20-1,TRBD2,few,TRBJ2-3,CSAKSGGGGDTQYF,TGCAGTGCTAAGTCTGGCGGGGGGGGCGATACGCAGTATTTT
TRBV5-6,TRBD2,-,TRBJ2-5,CASSLAGLPGLAGGSLLSPPIF,TGTGCCAGCAGCTTGGCGGGCCTACCGGGACTAGCGGGAGGATCATTACTAAGCCCACCAATCTTC
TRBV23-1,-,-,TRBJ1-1,CASSQSEGPNTEAFF,TGCGCCAGCAGTCAATCTGAGGGACCGAACACTGAAGCTTTCTTT
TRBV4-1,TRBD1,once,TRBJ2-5,CASSISQGEETQYF,TGCGCCAGCAGCATTAGTCAGGGGGAAGAGACCCAGTACTTC